One sample yielded the 16 T cell receptor beta chains listed below, sequenced in a study of Ad26.COV2.S vaccination and SARS-CoV-2 variants. Measured with immunoSEQ multiplex PCR; TCRdb has only the in-frame clones, and not every one. This table holds about 400,000 clones, around 93% found once. The treatment here: 15 to 20 received Ad26.COV2.S at low or high dose, single or two shots; roughly 5 received placebo; per-sample allocation not given. Sampling took place 63 days after the first vaccine or placebo injection. This material consisted of peripheral blood, taken in a trial of Ad26.COV2.S vaccine versus placebo. The receptor set was obtained from a person between 18 and 65 years old who received the Ad26.COV2.S COVID-19 vaccine or a placebo.

This clone was picked up one time. The rearrangement uses TRBV13 and TRBJ2-7; tentative D call: TRBD1 (5 bases). In germline, CDR1 is PRHDT, CDR2 FYEKMQ (reference sequence). V was pared by 5 bases and J by 4 bases, with 15 bases between. The CDR3 has 14 amino acids. CDR3 protein: CASSPQAQVYEQYF. The DNA for the CDR3 is TGTGCCAGCAGCCCACAGGCACAGGTTTACGAGCAGTACTTC.

The gene calls are TRBV11-2 and TRBJ2-3, with no clear D. This CDR3 has 13 residues. V lost 0 bases and J 4 bases, leaving 5 bases between the germline ends. Germline CDR1 and CDR2: SGHAT and FQNNGV. CDR3 coding DNA: TGTGCCAGCAGCTTAGATCGGGCAGATACGCAGTATTTT. It yields the protein CASSLDRADTQYF.

The chain has TRBV6-2 or TRBV6-3 and TRBJ2-5, with TRBD1 as a possible D gene (6 bases). The germline V gene has CDR1 MNHEY and CDR2 SVGEGT. V lost 4 bases and J 7 bases, leaving 28 bases between the germline ends. This CDR3 has 18 residues. The CDR3 sequence is CASSFRNGRTESQGTQYF. The CDR3 DNA sequence: TGTGCCAGCAGTTTCCGTAATGGACGGACAGAGTCTCAGGGGACCCAGTACTTC.

V gene TRBV29-1 combines with J gene TRBJ2-6; 8 nucleotides align to TRBD1. Trimming at V came to 6 bases and at J to 2 bases, leaving 0 bases not matched to a gene. This CDR3 has 13 residues. Germline CDR1 SQVTM, CDR2 ANQGSEA. CDR3 DNA: TGCAGCGTGACAGGGGCTGGGGCCAACGTCCTGACTTTC. It codes for CSVTGAGANVLTF.

The chain joins TRBV27 to TRBJ1-2, with D possibly matching TRBD1 (6 bases). The germline CDR1 and CDR2 sequences are MNHEY and SMNVEV (reference sequence). Trimming stripped 0 bases from V and 6 bases from J, with 14 bases between. The CDR3 runs to 15 residues. CDR3 loop: CASSLSVGAGDGYTF. The CDR3 DNA sequence: TGTGCCAGCAGTTTATCCGTTGGGGCAGGGGATGGCTACACCTTC.

The rearrangement links TRBV4-1 to TRBJ1-1; D might be TRBD1 (6 bases). The CDR3 length is 15 residues. Germline-derived CDR1 and CDR2 are MGHRA and YSYEKL. Trimming took off 6 bases at V and 6 bases at J, with 20 bases between the two ends. The CDR3 loop reads CASSPSWGAGAEAFF. DNA of the CDR3: TGCGCCAGCAGTCCCTCATGGGGGGCAGGGGCTGAAGCTTTCTTT.

The rearrangement uses TRBV9 and TRBJ1-2; no clear D gene. This CDR3 has 18 amino acids. Germline lookup yields CDR1 SGDLS and CDR2 YYNGEE. V lost 5 bases and J lost 4, with 27 bases in between. The CDR3 sequence is CASRGRRQAAANLYGYTF. CDR3 in DNA: TGTGCCAGCAGAGGTAGGAGGCAGGCAGCCGCAAACCTCTATGGCTACACCTTC.

The chain combines TRBV28 with TRBJ2-3, with a tentative D call TRBD1 (8 bases). Trimming pared 3 bases from V and 5 bases from J, leaving 30 bases between. The V gene's germline CDR1 is MDHEN and CDR2 SYDVKM. This CDR3 contains 20 residues. CDR3 in DNA: TGTGCCAGCAGTTTGAGGGACAGGACAGTAGCGGACTCGGGGGGAGATACGCAGTATTTT. Its protein is CASSLRDRTVADSGGDTQYF. The variable domain in full, with the rest retrieved from reference TRBV28 and TRBJ2-3, is DVKVTQSSRYLVKRTGEKVFLECVQDMDHENMFWYRQDPGLGLRLIYFSYDVKMKEKGDIPEGYSVSREKKERFSLILESASTNQTSMYLCASSLRDRTVADSGGDTQYFGPGTRLTVL.

The gene calls are TRBV4-3 and TRBJ1-4, with D maybe TRBD1 (5 bases). Per germline, CDR1 LGHNA and CDR2 YSLEER. Trimming shortened V by 0 bases and J by 1 base, and 9 bases separated the two germline ends. The CDR3 runs 16 residues. The CDR3 here is CASSQETGVTNEKLFF. The CDR3, as DNA: TGCGCCAGCAGCCAAGAAACAGGTGTAACTAATGAAAAACTGTTTTTT.

In this sample, this clone turned up a few times. This rearrangement joins TRBV5-6 to TRBJ1-2; no reliable D call. This CDR3 comprises 12 residues. The germline V gene has CDR1 SGHDT and CDR2 YYEEEE. V lost 1 base and J lost 4, with 5 bases in between. The CDR3 DNA reads TGTGCCAGCAGCTTGTGGGGCTATGGCTACACCTTC. Protein: CASSLWGYGYTF.

The chain's CDR3 is CASSRLPAIGEQYF. CDR3 in DNA: TGTGCCAGCAGCCGGCTGCCCGCAATAGGCGAGCAGTACTTC. The chain uses TRBV7-2 and TRBJ2-7; no clear D. CDR3 length: 14 amino acids. Trimming took off 5 bases at V and 6 bases at J, with 17 bases between the two ends. Per the germline V gene, CDR1 is SGHTA and CDR2 is FQGNSA.

The CDR3 sequence is CSGLIGYNEQFF. In DNA, the CDR3 is TGCAGCGGACTCATAGGCTACAATGAGCAGTTCTTC. The chain employs TRBV29-1 and TRBJ2-1; D gene unclear. With 7 bases removed from V and 3 bases from J, the gap between germline ends came to 10 bases. This CDR3 spans 12 amino acids. Germline CDR1 and CDR2: SQVTM and ANQGSEA.

The V and J genes are TRBV19 and TRBJ2-3; tentatively, D is TRBD2 (6 bases). CDR3 length: 16 amino acids. The V gene lost 8 bases and the J gene lost 1 base, with 19 bases spanning the gap. Germline values: CDR1 LNHDA, CDR2 SQIVND (reference sequence). CDR3 protein: CASSLWASEGTDTQYF. The CDR3 DNA follows: TGTGCCAGTTCATTGTGGGCTAGCGAGGGCACAGATACGCAGTATTTT.

The genes are TRBV27 and TRBJ1-1; no clear D gene. Germline V lookup: CDR1 MNHEY, CDR2 SMNVEV (reference sequence). The CDR3 consists of 14 residues. V was shortened by 7 bases and J by 5 bases, with 17 bases between the two germline ends. The CDR3 protein is CASTPLLGDTEAFF. In DNA form, the CDR3 reads TGTGCCAGCACCCCCCTTCTCGGTGATACTGAAGCTTTCTTT.

This chain joins TRBV18 and TRBJ2-1; D might be TRBD1 (6 bases). The germline V gene encodes CDR1 KGHSH and CDR2 LQKENI. This CDR3 comprises 12 residues. V shed 6 bases and J shed 4 bases, with 7 bases lying between them. CDR3 region: CASSDSYNEQFF. As DNA, the CDR3 is TGTGCCAGCTCGGACAGTTACAATGAGCAGTTCTTC.

The chain uses TRBV30 and TRBJ1-6, with TRBD1 identical over 8 bases. CDR1 and CDR2 from the germline V gene are GTSNPN and SVGIG (reference sequence). This CDR3 contains 13 residues. The trim removed 0 bases at V and 9 bases at J, leaving 1 base unmatched. This chain's CDR3 is CAWSVQGGSPLHF. CDR3 nucleotide sequence: TGTGCCTGGAGTGTACAGGGGGGTTCACCCCTCCACTTT. The entire variable domain, with the rest obtained from reference TRBV30 and TRBJ1-6, is as follows: SQTIHQWPATLVQPVGSPLSLECTVEGTSNPNLYWYRQAAGRGLQLLFYSVGIGQISSEVPQNLSASRPQDRQFILSSKKLLLSDSGFYLCAWSVQGGSPLHFGNGTRLTVT.